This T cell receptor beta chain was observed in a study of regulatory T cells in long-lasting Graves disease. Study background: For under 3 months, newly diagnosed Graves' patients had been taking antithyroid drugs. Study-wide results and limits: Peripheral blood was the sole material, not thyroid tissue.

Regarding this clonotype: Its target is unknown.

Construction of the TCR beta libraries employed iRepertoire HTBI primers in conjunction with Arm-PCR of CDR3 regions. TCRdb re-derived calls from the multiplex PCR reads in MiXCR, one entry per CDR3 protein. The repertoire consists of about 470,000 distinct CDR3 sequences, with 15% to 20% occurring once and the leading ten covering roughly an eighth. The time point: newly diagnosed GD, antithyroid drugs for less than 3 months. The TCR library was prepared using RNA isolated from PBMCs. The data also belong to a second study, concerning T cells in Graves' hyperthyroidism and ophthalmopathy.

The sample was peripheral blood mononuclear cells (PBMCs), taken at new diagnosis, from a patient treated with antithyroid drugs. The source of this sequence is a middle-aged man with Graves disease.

CDR3 loop: CSVHQNRGYTF. The DNA of the CDR3 is TGCAGCGTTCACCAGAACAGGGGCTACACCTTC. The chain is built from TRBV29-1 and TRBJ1-2; tentatively, D is TRBD1 (5 bases). The CDR3 spans 11 residues. V was cut by 5 bases and J by 8 bases, with 12 bases left in between. Germline loops: CDR1 SQVTM, CDR2 ANQGSEA.